This T cell receptor beta chain was observed in a study of neurological immune-mediated disorders. Study-wide results and caveats: The study found no CDR3 amino acid sequences shared by expanded clones across subjects, suggesting private repertoires in all groups.

Preparation of the unsorted libraries drew on 2 million PBMCs stored at -80 C. This CDR3 region has 13 residues. Germline loops: CDR1 SGHDN, CDR2 FVKESK. Germline trimming cut 3 bases from V and 8 bases from J; bases unmatched to any gene: 6. The team produced cDNA through 5'RACE using 10-nucleotide random UMIs. From 15-18 subjects, each sequencing run yielded over 180 million TCR-beta sequences. Using its own MiXCR run on the 5' RACE reads, TCRdb lists one record per CDR3 protein. Of under 70,000 distinct CDR3 sequences in the sample, 3% to 4% were seen once. In its sample, this clonotype ranks as medium-sized. Its antigen remains unidentified.

The sequenced sample was PBMCs. The V gene is TRBV14, the J gene TRBJ2-5; 7 nucleotides agree with TRBD1. This clonotype was sampled from a woman in her 50s with multiple sclerosis. CDR3 sequence reads: CASSHPGGVTQYF. CDR3 sequence (DNA): TGTGCCAGCAGCCATCCAGGGGGAGTTACCCAGTACTTC.